The source of this TCR beta chain is a study of cytomegalovirus exposure and HLA in healthy donors. This clone was detected once. 60 Vbeta and 13 Jbeta primers were used in PCR. Repertoires were generated with immunoSEQ multiplex PCR, while TCRdb's copy carries only in-frame clones and drops some. Altogether some 150,000 clones are present, approximately 80% being singletons, with the ten largest covering around a tenth. The receptor was isolated from a man aged 18 to 30 in good health and CMV-seropositive. The sample comprised PBMCs.

The CDR3 DNA sequence: TGTGCCAGCAGCCCCGGGACTAGCAATGAGCAGTTCTTC. Its protein is CASSPGTSNEQFF. V gene TRBV5-4 combines with J gene TRBJ2-1; 8 bases are a match to TRBD2. CDR1 and CDR2 from the germline V gene are SGHNT and YYREEE (reference sequence). V lost 4 bases and J lost 6; bases outside the gene matches: 3. The CDR3 contains 13 residues.